What follows are 9 T cell receptor beta chains derived from one specimen sequenced in a study of response to subunit inactivated influenza vaccine. TCRdb fed the RT-PCR reads into MiXCR, producing one record per CDR3 protein. Here the sample spans around 580,000 distinct CDR3 sequences, roughly 12% being singletons. Sequencing used PBMCs from blood, obtained on the day of vaccination. These receptors were obtained from a man aged 45-60 years who received an inactivated influenza vaccine.

The rearrangement uses TRBV5-5 and TRBJ2-7; 11 bases are shared with TRBD1. J was trimmed by 3 bases and V by 1 base; bases with no gene match: 3. The germline CDR1 and CDR2 sequences are SGHKS and YYEKEE (reference sequence). The CDR3 runs to 15 residues. CDR3 residues: CASSLPGTGGYEQYF. The CDR3 DNA sequence: TGTGCCAGCAGCTTGCCCGGGACAGGGGGCTACGAGCAGTACTTC.

The sample holds one count of this clonotype. The rearrangement joins TRBV12-3 or TRBV12-4 to TRBJ2-3; TRBD2 agrees at 8 bases. This CDR3 is 16 amino acids long. Losses at the gene ends were 6 bases for V and 2 bases for J; bases not matched to a gene: 10. CDR3 sequence (DNA): TGTGCCAGCAGGCCCTCATTAGCGGGGATCACAGATACGCAGTATTTT. Translation: CASRPSLAGITDTQYF.

This sequence joins TRBV6-4 and TRBJ2-3, with D tentatively TRBD1 (5 bases). Germline CDR1 MRHNA, CDR2 SNTAGT. V was pared by 6 bases and J by 2 bases, with 15 bases between. This CDR3 comprises 15 residues. The CDR3 here is CASSRDSYPTDTQYF. Written as DNA, the CDR3 is TGTGCCAGCAGCCGAGACAGTTACCCCACAGATACGCAGTATTTT.

This clonotype was recorded a few times. This chain links TRBV4-2 with TRBJ1-1, with D unresolved. V dropped 1 base and J dropped 10 bases, with 10 bases sitting between them. Germline assignment: CDR1 LGHNA and CDR2 YNFKEQ. The CDR3 has 12 amino acids. The CDR3: CASSQGIPGAFF. CDR3 sequence (DNA): TGTGCCAGCAGCCAAGGGATCCCTGGAGCTTTCTTT.

This clonotype was seen repeatedly, ten times or more. The chain has TRBV6-2 or TRBV6-3 and TRBJ2-3, with D possibly TRBD2 on 6 matching bases. V lost 5 bases and J lost 2, with 11 bases in between. CDR3 length: 14 residues. CDR1 is MNHEY and CDR2 is SVGEGT in the germline V gene. CDR3 residues: CASSPGTLTDTQYF. The CDR3 DNA follows: TGTGCCAGCAGTCCCGGGACTCTCACAGATACGCAGTATTTT.

This clonotype was picked up many times. J is TRBJ2-7 and V is TRBV12-3 or TRBV12-4; TRBD2 matches 9 bases. V gave up 6 bases and J gave up 6 bases; unmatched junction bases: 9. CDR3 length: 14 residues. CDR3: CASSFTGLASEQYF. The CDR3 coding sequence is TGTGCCAGCAGCTTCACGGGACTAGCATCCGAGCAGTACTTC.

This clonotype was recorded a few times. This chain connects TRBV4-1 to TRBJ1-2, with D possibly TRBD1 on 6 matching bases. This CDR3 comprises 12 residues. V lost 3 bases, J lost 8 bases, and 10 bases lay in between. CDR1 and CDR2 from the germline V gene are MGHRA and YSYEKL. The CDR3 DNA is TGCGCCAGCAGCCACGGCGACAGGGGCTACACCTTC. Protein sequence: CASSHGDRGYTF.

The sample holds many counts of this clonotype. The chain carries TRBV11-2 and TRBJ2-4, with TRBD2 matching 11 bases. After removal of 5 bases from V and 0 bases from J, the junction contained 6 bases not matched to a gene. The CDR3 runs to 17 residues. Germline CDR1 reads SGHAT; CDR2 reads FQNNGV. The CDR3 nucleotides read TGTGCCAGCAGCCCGTTGACTAGCGGGGTAGCCAAAAACATTCAGTACTTC. This sequence encodes CASSPLTSGVAKNIQYF. Full variable domain (missing parts from reference TRBV11-2 and TRBJ2-4): EAGVAQSPRYKIIEKRQSVAFWCNPISGHATLYWYQQILGQGPKLLIQFQNNGVVDDSQLPKDRFSAERLKGVDSTLKIQPAKLEDSAVYLCASSPLTSGVAKNIQYFGAGTRLSVL.

The table lists this clonotype with a few counts. The chain is built from TRBV12-3 or TRBV12-4 and TRBJ2-3; 8 bases map to TRBD2. The CDR3 is 15 residues long. V trimming: 7 bases; J trimming: 3 bases; junction bases outside the gene matches: 9. As DNA, the CDR3 is TGTGCCAGCAACTTGGGACGGGGGGGGACAGATACGCAGTATTTT. Its translation: CASNLGRGGTDTQYF.